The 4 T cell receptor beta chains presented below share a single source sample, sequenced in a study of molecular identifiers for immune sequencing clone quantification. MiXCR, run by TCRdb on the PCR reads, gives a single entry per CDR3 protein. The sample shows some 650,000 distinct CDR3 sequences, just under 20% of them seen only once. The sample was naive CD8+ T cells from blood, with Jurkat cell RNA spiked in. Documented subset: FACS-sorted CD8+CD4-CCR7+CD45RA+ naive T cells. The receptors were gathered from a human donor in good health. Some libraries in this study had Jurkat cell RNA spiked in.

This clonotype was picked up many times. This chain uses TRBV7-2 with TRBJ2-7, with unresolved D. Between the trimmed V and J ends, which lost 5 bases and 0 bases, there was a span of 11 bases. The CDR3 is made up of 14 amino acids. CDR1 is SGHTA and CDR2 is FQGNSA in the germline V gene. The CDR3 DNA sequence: TGTGCCAGCAGCCAAGTTTTGAGCTCCTACGAGCAGTACTTC. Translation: CASSQVLSSYEQYF.

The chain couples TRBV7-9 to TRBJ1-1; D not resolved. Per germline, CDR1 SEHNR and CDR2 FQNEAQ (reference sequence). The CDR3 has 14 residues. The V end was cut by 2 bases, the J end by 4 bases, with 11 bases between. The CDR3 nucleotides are TGTGCCAGCAGCTTAAACTGGGGTTCCACTGAAGCTTTCTTT. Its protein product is CASSLNWGSTEAFF.

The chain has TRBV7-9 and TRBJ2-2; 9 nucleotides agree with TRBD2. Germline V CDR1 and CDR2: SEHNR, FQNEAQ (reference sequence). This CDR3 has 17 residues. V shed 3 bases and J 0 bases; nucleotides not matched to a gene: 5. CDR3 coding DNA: TGTGCCAGCAGCTTCAGAGCGGGAGGCCCGAACACCGGGGAGCTGTTTTTT. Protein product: CASSFRAGGPNTGELFF.

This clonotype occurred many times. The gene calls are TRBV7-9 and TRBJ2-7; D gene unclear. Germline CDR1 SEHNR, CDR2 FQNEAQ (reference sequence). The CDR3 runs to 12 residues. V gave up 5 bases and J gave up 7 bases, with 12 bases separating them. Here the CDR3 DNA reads TGTGCCAGCAGCCCTCCGATTGATGAGCAGTACTTC. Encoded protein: CASSPPIDEQYF.